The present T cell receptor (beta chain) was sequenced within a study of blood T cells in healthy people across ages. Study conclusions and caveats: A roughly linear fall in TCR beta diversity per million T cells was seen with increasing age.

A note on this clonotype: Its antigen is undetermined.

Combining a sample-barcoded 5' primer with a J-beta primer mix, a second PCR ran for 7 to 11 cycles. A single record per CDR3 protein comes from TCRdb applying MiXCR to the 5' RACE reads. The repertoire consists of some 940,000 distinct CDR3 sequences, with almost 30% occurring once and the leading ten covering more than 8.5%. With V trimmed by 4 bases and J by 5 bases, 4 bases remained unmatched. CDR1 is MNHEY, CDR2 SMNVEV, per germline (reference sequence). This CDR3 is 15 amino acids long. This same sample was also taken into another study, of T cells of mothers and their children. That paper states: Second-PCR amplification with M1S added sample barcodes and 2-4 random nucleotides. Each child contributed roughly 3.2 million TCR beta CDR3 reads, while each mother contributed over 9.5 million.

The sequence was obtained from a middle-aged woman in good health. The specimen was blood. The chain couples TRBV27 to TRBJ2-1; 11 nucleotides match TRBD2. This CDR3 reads CASSSSGGHNNEQFF. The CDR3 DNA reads TGTGCCAGCAGTTCTAGCGGGGGGCATAACAATGAGCAGTTCTTC.